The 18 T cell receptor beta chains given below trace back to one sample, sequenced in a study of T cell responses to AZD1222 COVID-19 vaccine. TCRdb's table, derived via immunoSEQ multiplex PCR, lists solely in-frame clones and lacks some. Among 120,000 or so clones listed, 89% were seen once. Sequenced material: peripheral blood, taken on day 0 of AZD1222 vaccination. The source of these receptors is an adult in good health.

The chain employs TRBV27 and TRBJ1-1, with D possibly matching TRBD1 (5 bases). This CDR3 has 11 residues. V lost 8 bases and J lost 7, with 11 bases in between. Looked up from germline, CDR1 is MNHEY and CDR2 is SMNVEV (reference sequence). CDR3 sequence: CASSGGVEAFF. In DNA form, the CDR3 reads TGTGCCAGCTCGGGGGGGGTTGAAGCTTTCTTT.

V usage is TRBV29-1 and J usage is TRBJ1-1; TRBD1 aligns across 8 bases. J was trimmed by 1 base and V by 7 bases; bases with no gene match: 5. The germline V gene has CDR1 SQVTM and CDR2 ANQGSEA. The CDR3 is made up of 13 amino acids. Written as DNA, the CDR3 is TGCAGCGGTCAGGACAGGGCGAACACTGAAGCTTTCTTT. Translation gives CSGQDRANTEAFF. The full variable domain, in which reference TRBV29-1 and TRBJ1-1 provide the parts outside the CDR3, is SAVISQKPSRDICQRGTSLTIQCQVDSQVTMMFWYRQQPGQSLTLIATANQGSEATYESGFVIDKFPISRPNLTFSTLTVSNMSPEDSSIYLCSGQDRANTEAFFGQGTRLTVV.

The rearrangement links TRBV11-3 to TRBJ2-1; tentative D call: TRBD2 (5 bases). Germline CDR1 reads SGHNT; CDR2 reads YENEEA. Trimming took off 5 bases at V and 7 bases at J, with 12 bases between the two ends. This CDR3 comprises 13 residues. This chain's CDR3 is CASSPGLVNEQFF. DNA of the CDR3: TGTGCCAGCAGCCCCGGACTCGTGAATGAGCAGTTCTTC.

This CDR3 is CASTHDRGATYGYTF. CDR3 sequence (DNA): TGTGCCAGTACCCACGACAGGGGGGCCACCTATGGCTACACCTTC. The gene calls are TRBV19 and TRBJ1-2; 9 positions agree with TRBD1. CDR3 length equals 15 residues. Looked up from germline, CDR1 is LNHDA and CDR2 is SQIVND (reference sequence). With 7 bases clipped from V and 4 bases from J, the junction kept 10 bases outside the gene matches.

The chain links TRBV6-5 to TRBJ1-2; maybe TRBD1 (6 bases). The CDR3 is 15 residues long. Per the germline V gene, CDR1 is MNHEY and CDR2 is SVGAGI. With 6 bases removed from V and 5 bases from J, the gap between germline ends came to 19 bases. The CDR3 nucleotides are TGTGCCAGCAGCCCCCGTTTAGGGGACACATATGGCTACACCTTC. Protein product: CASSPRLGDTYGYTF.

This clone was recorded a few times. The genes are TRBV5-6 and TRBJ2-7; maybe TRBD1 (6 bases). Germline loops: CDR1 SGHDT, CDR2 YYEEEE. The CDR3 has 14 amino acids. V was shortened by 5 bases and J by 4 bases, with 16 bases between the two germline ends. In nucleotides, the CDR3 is TGTGCCAGCAGTCTCTACAGGGTGAGTTACGAGCAGTACTTC. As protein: CASSLYRVSYEQYF.

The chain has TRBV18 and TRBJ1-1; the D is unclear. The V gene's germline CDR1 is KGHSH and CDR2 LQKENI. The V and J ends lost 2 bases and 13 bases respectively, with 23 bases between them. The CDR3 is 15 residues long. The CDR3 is CASSPRPDPLIWGFF. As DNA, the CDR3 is TGTGCCAGCTCACCAAGACCCGACCCCCTAATCTGGGGTTTCTTT.

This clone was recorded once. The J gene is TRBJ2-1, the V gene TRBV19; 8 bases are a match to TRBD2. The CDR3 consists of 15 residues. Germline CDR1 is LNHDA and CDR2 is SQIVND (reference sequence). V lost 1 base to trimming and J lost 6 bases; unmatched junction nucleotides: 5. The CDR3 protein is CASSIGGRPINEQFF. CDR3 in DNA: TGTGCCAGTAGTATAGGCGGGAGGCCCATCAATGAGCAGTTCTTC.

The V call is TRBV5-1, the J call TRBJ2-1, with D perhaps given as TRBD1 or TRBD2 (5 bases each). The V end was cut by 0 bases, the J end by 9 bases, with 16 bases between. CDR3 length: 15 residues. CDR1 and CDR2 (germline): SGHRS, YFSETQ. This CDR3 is CASSLDATDGGEQFF. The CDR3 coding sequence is TGCGCCAGCAGCTTGGATGCAACGGATGGGGGTGAGCAGTTCTTC.

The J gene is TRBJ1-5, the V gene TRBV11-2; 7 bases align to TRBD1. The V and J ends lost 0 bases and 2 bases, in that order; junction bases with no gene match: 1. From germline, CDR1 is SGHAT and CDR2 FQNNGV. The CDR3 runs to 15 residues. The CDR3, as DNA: TGTGCCAGCAGCTTAGATACAGGGGGCAATCAGCCCCAGCATTTT. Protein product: CASSLDTGGNQPQHF.

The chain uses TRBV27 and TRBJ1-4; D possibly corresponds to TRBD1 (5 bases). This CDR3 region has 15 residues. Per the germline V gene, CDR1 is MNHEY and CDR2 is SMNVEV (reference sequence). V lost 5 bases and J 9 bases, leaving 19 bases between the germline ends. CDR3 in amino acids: CASSLGDPWPKKLFF. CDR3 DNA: TGTGCCAGCAGTCTGGGGGACCCGTGGCCTAAAAAACTGTTTTTT.

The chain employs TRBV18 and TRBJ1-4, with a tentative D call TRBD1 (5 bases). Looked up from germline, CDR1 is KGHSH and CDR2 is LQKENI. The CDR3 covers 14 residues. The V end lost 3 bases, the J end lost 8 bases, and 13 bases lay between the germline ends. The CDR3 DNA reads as TGTGCCAGCTCACCTAAAACAGGATCAGAAAAACTGTTTTTT. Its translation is CASSPKTGSEKLFF.

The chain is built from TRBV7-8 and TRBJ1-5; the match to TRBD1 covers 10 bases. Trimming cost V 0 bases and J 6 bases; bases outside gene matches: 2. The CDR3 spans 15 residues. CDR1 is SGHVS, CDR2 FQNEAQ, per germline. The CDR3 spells CASSLAGQGLQPQHF. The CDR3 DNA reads TGTGCCAGCAGCTTAGCGGGACAGGGGCTTCAGCCCCAGCATTTT.

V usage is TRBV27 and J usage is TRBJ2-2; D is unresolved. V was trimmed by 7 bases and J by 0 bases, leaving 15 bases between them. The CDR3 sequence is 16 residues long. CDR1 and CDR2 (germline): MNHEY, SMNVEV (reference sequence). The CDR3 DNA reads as TGTGCCAGCATATCAAACCGGGCCGCGAACACCGGGGAGCTGTTTTTT. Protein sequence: CASISNRAANTGELFF.

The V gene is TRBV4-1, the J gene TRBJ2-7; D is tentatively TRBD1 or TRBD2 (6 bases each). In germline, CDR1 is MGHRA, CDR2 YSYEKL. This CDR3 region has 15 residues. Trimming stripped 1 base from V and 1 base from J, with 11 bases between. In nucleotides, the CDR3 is TGCGCCAGCAGCCAAGGTAGGGGGGCTTCCTACGAGCAGTACTTC. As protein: CASSQGRGASYEQYF.

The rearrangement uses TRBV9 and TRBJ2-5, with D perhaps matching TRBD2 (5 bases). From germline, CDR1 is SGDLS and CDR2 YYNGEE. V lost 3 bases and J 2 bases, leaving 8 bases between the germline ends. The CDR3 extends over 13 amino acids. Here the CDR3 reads CASSARGQETQYF. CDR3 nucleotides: TGTGCCAGCAGCGCCCGGGGACAAGAGACCCAGTACTTC.

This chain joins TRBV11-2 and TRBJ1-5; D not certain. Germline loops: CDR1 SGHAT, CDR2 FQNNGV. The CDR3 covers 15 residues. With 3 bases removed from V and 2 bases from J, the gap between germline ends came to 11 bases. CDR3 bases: TGTGCCAGCAGCTTTAACAGCGCCGGCAATCAGCCCCAGCATTTT. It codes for CASSFNSAGNQPQHF.

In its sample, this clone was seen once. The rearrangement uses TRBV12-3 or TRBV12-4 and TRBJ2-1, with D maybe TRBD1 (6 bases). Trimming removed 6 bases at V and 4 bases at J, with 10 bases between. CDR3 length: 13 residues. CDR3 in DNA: TGTGCCAGCAGCCCACAGGGATACAATGAGCAGTTCTTC. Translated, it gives CASSPQGYNEQFF.